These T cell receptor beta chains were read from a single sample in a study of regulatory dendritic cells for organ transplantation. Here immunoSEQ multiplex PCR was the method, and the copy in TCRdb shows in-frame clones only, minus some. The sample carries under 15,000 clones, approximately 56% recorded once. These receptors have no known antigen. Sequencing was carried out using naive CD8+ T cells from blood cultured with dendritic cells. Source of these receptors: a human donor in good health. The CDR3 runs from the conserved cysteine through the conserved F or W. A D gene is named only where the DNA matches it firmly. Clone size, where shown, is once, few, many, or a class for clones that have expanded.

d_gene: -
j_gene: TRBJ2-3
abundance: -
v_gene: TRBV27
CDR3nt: TGTGCCAGCACTTCGAGGGGGGGGGCCACAGATACGCAGTATTTT
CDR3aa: CASTSRGGATDTQYF

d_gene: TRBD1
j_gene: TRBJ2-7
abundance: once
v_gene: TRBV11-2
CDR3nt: TGTGCCAGCAGCCCTGGGACAGGGGGCGACGAGCAGTACTTC
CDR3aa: CASSPGTGGDEQYF

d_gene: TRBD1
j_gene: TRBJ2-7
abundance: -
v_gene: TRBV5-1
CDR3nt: TGCGCCAGCAGCTCTTTACCGGGACAGGGCTACGAGCAGTACTTC
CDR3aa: CASSSLPGQGYEQYF

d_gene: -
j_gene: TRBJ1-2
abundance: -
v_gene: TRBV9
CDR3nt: TGTGCCAGCAGCGTACCAGGGGCAGGCGACCGAGGGGACTATGGCTACACCTTC
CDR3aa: CASSVPGAGDRGDYGYTF

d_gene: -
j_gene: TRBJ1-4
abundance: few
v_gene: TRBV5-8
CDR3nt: TGTGCCAGCAGCTTGAAGACGTACGGGGAAAAACTGTTTTTT
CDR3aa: CASSLKTYGEKLFF

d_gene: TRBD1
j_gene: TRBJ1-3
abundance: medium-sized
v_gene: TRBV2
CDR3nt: TGTGCCAGCAAATCCGGGACAGGGGCAGGAAACACCATATATTTT
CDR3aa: CASKSGTGAGNTIYF

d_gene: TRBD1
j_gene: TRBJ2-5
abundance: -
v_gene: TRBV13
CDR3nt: TGTGCCAGCAGCCTCCGGGGACAGGGGTCGGAGACCCAGTACTTC
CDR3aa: CASSLRGQGSETQYF

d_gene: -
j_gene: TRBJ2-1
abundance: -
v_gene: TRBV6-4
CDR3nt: TGTGCCAGCAAAGGACACAGCTCCTACAATGAGCAGTTCTTC
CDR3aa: CASKGHSSYNEQFF

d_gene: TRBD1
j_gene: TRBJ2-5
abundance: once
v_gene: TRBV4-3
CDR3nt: TGCGCCAGCAGCCAGGACCAGGGGGCACGGGAGACCCAGTACTTC
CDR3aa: CASSQDQGARETQYF

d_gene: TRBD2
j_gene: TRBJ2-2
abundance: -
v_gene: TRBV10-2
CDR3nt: TGCGCCAGCAGTGAGATGAGTAGGACTAGGACCGGGGAGCTGTTTTTT
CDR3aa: CASSEMSRTRTGELFF

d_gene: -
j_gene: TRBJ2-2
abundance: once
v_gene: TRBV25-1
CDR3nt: TGTGCCAGCGCACAACAGGGATCCCCCCAATATCCCCGGGGAGCTGTTTTT
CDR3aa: CASAQQGSPQYPRGAVF

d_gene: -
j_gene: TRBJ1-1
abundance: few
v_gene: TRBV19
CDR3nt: TGTGCCAGTAGTATACCGCCGGGGGGAAACACTGAAGCTTTCTTT
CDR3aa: CASSIPPGGNTEAFF

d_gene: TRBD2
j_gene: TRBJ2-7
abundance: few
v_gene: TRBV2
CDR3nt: TGTGCCAGCAGGGGCGGACTAGCGGGGGCCTTCTACGAGCAGTACTTC
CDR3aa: CASRGGLAGAFYEQYF

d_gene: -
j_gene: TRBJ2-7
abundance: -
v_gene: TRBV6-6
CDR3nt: TGTGCCAGCAGTTACTACGGGGTAAACTACGAGCAGTACTTC
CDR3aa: CASSYYGVNYEQYF

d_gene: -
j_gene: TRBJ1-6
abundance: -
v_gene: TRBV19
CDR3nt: TGTGCCAGTAGTATAGCCCCGGGACAAGGGGATTACTCCTATAATTCACCCCTCCACTTT
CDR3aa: CASSIAPGQGDYSYNSPLHF

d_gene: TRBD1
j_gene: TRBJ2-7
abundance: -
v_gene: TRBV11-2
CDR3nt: TGTGCCAGCATCAGATCCCGGGACAGGGGACACTACGAGCAGTACTTC
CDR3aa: CASIRSRDRGHYEQYF

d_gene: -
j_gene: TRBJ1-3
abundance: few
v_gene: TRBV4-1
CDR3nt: TGCGCCAGCAGCCAAAGAGCAGGAAACACCATATATTTT
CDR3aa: CASSQRAGNTIYF

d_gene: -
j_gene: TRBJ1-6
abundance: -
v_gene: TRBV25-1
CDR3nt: TGTGCCGCGGGGGTCCATAATTCACCCCTCCACTTT
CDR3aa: CAAGVHNSPLHF

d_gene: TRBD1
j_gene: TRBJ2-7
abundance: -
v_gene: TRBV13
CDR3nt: TGTGCCAGCAGGGGGACAGGGCCCTTATCCTACGAGCAGTACTTC
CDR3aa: CASRGTGPLSYEQYF

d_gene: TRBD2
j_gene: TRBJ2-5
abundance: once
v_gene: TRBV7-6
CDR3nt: TGTGCCAGCAGCTTAACTAGCGGGGGGCAAGAGACCCAGTACTTC
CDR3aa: CASSLTSGGQETQYF

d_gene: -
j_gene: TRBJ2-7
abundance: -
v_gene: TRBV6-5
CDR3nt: TGTGCCAGCAGGGGGCCATCCTACGAGCAGTACTTC
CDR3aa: CASRGPSYEQYF

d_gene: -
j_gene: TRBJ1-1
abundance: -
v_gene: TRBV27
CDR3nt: TGTGCCAGCACCACGGGGGGGGTTAATGCTTTCTTT
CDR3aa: CASTTGGVNAFF

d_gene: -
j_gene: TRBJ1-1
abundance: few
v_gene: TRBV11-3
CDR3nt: TGTGCCAGCAGCTCGCCGCAGGGTGGCCTCACTGAAGCTTTCTTT
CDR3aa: CASSSPQGGLTEAFF

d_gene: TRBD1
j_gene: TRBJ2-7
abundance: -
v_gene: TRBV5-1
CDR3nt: TGCGCCAGCAGCTTGGGACAGGGGGTTGTCGAGCAGTACTTC
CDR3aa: CASSLGQGVVEQYF

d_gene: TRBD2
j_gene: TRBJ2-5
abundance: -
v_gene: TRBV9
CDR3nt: TGTGCCAGCAGCGTAGGGACTAGCGGGGCCTTCCAAGAGACCCAGTACTTC
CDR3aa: CASSVGTSGAFQETQYF

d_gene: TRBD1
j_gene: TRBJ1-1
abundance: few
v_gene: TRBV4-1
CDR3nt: TGCGCCAGCAGCCGTAACCCTCCGGGGACAGCGACGAACACTGAAGCTTTCTTT
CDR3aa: CASSRNPPGTATNTEAFF

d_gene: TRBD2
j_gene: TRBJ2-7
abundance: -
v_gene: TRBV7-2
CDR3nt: TGTGCCAGCAGCCCCGGAGGCGGGGGGGCCTACGAGCAGTACTTC
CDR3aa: CASSPGGGGAYEQYF

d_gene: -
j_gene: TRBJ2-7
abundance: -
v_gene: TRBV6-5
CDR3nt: TGTGCCAGCAGTTATGGAGGGCCGGCGCCTTACGAGCAGTACTTC
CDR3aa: CASSYGGPAPYEQYF

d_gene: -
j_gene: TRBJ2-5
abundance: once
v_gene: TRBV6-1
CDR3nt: TGTGCCAGCTCTGACAGGAACCAAGAGACCCAGTACTTC
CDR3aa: CASSDRNQETQYF

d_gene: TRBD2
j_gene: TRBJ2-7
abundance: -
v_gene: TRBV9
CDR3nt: TGTGCCAGCAGCCCAGGAGCGGGGGGGCAAATATCCTACGAGCAGTACTTC
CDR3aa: CASSPGAGGQISYEQYF

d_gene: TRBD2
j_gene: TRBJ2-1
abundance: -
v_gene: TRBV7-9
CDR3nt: TGTGCCAGCAGCTTCGCGACTAGCGGGGGGGCTGATGAGCAGTTCTTC
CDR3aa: CASSFATSGGADEQFF

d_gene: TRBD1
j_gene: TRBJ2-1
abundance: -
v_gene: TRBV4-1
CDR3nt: TGCGCCAGCAGCCTGGGGACAGGGGGCTCCTACAATGAGCAGTTCTTC
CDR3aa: CASSLGTGGSYNEQFF

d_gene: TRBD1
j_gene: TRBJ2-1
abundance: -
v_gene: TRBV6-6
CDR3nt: TGTGCCAGCAGTTCCACCGGGACAGCAAACAATGAGCAGTTCTTC
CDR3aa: CASSSTGTANNEQFF

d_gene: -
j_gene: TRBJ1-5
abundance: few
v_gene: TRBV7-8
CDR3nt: TGTGCCAGCAGCTTTGGCAGGGGCCCTAGCAATCAGCCCCAGCATTTT
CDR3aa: CASSFGRGPSNQPQHF

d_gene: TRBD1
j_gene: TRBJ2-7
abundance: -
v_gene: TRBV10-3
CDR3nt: TGTGCCATCAGCCCCGGGGCAGGGGGCGAGCAGTACTTC
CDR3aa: CAISPGAGGEQYF

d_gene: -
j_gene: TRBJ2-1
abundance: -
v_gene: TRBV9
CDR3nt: TGTGCCAGCAGCGTAGCTACTCGCGGTCTTAGGTGGGATGAGCAGTTCTTC
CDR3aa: CASSVATRGLRWDEQFF

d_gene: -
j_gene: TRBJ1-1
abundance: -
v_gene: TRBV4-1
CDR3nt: TGCGCCAGCAGCCAAGATCAGGCGTTGAACACTGAAGCTTTCTTT
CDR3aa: CASSQDQALNTEAFF

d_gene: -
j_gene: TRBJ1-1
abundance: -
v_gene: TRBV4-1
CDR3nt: TGCGCCAGCAGCCAAATAGTGAACACTGAAGCTTTCTTT
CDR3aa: CASSQIVNTEAFF

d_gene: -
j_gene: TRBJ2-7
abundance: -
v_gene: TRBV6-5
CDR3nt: TGTGCCAGCAGCCCCCGAGGGGCGGGGTACGAGCAGTACTTC
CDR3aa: CASSPRGAGYEQYF

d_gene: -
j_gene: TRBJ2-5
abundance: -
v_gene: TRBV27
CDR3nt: TGTGCCAGCAGTTTAGCCAGCCAAGAGACCCAGTACTTC
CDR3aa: CASSLASQETQYF

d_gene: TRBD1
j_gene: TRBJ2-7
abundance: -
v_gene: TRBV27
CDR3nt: TGTGCCAGCAGTAATATTTGGACAGGGAGCTCCTACGAGCAGTACTTC
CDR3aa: CASSNIWTGSSYEQYF

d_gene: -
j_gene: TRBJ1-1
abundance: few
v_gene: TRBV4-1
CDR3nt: TGCGCCAGCAGCCTCACGACAGGACTTATGAACACTGAAGCTTTCTTT
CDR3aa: CASSLTTGLMNTEAFF

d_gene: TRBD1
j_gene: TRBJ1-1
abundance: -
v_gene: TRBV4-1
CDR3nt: TGCGCCAGCAGCCAAGCCGGGACAGGGGGCACTGAAGCTTTCTTT
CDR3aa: CASSQAGTGGTEAFF

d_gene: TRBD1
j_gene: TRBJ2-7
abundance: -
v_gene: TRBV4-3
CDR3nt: TGCGCCAGCAGCCAAGGACAGGGGACCTACGAGCAGTACTTC
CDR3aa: CASSQGQGTYEQYF

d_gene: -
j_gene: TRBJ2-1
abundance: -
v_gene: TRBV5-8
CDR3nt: TGTGCCAGCAGCTTGGACCGGACAGAGCAGTTCTTC
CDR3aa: CASSLDRTEQFF

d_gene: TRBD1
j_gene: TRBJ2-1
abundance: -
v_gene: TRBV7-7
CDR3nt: TGTGCCAGCAGCATAAGACAGGGCAATGAGCAGTTCTTC
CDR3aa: CASSIRQGNEQFF

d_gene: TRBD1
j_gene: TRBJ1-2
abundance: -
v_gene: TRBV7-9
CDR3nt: TGTGCCAGCAGCCCACAGGGGCCTTTCTATGGCTACACCTTC
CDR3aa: CASSPQGPFYGYTF

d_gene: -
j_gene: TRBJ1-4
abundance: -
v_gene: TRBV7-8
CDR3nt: TGTGCCAGCAGCTTAGCGTGGGGGACTGCAACTAATGAAAAACTGTTTTTT
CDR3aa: CASSLAWGTATNEKLFF

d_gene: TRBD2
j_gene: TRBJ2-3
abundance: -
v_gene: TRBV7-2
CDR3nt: TGTGCCAGCAGCTTAGTAGCGGGGGCGTGGACAGATACGCAGTATTTT
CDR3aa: CASSLVAGAWTDTQYF